Listed below are T cell receptor beta chains from one sample, sequenced in a study of cytomegalovirus exposure and HLA in healthy donors. The data were produced by immunoSEQ multiplex PCR, yet TCRdb's version contains in-frame clones alone and is incomplete. The data hold fewer than 90,000 clones, with 75% to 85% observed a single time. The sequenced sample was PBMCs. The receptor set was obtained from a human donor in good health. Each CDR3 is given with its conserved first and last residue. Fields, in order: J gene, D gene, clone size, V gene, CDR3 DNA, CDR3 protein. D genes are given only for firm matches. Some rows have no size entry. The others give once, few or many, or a class for an expanded clone.

j_call: TRBJ1-6; d_call: TRBD1; clone_size: -; v_call: TRBV19; cdr3_nt: TGTGCCAGTAGTCGACAGGGCTCACCCCTCCACTTT; cdr3_aa: CASSRQGSPLHF
j_call: TRBJ1-2; d_call: -; clone_size: -; v_call: TRBV7-8; cdr3_nt: TGTGCCAGCAGCTTAGACAGGGATAGCTATGGCTACACCTTC; cdr3_aa: CASSLDRDSYGYTF
j_call: TRBJ2-6; d_call: -; clone_size: -; v_call: TRBV7-2; cdr3_nt: TGTGCCAGCAGCTTAGGTCAGGGTTTTGGGGCCAACGTCCTGACTTTC; cdr3_aa: CASSLGQGFGANVLTF
j_call: TRBJ1-3; d_call: -; clone_size: few; v_call: TRBV7-2; cdr3_nt: TGTGCCAGCAGCTTAAGAACCGGGAGCCTTGGAAACACCATATATTTT; cdr3_aa: CASSLRTGSLGNTIYF
j_call: TRBJ1-6; d_call: -; clone_size: -; v_call: TRBV11-3; cdr3_nt: TGTGCCAGCAGCGACAGCGACAAGAATTCACCCCTCCACTTT; cdr3_aa: CASSDSDKNSPLHF
j_call: TRBJ2-7; d_call: TRBD2; clone_size: -; v_call: TRBV7-3; cdr3_nt: TGTGCCAGCAGCTTAAACCCCGGGGGGTACGAGCAGGACTTC; cdr3_aa: CASSLNPGGYEQDF
j_call: TRBJ1-2; d_call: TRBD1; clone_size: once; v_call: TRBV25-1; cdr3_nt: TGTGCCAGCAGTGAACCCGGACAGGGACATGGCTACACCTTC; cdr3_aa: CASSEPGQGHGYTF
j_call: TRBJ1-2; d_call: -; clone_size: -; v_call: TRBV9; cdr3_nt: TGTGCCAGCAGCGTAGTGGGAGTCGGGGGCTACACCTTC; cdr3_aa: CASSVVGVGGYTF
j_call: TRBJ1-4; d_call: -; clone_size: -; v_call: TRBV28; cdr3_nt: TGTGCCAGCAGTTTATGGTCCAGGGTCTCTAATGAAAAACTGTTTTTT; cdr3_aa: CASSLWSRVSNEKLFF
j_call: TRBJ2-2; d_call: TRBD2; clone_size: -; v_call: TRBV27; cdr3_nt: TGTGCCAGCAGTCCCCGGACTAGCGGGGGGTCGAACACCGGGGAGCTGTTTTTT; cdr3_aa: CASSPRTSGGSNTGELFF
j_call: TRBJ1-4; d_call: -; clone_size: -; v_call: TRBV19; cdr3_nt: TGTGCCAGTAGTACGACGGTGGGGAGGGTGGAAAAACTGTTTTTT; cdr3_aa: CASSTTVGRVEKLFF
j_call: TRBJ2-1; d_call: TRBD2; clone_size: once; v_call: TRBV5-1; cdr3_nt: TGCGCCAGCCGTACCGGGACTAGCGGTCTTGGTGAGCAGTTCTTC; cdr3_aa: CASRTGTSGLGEQFF
j_call: TRBJ2-2; d_call: TRBD1; clone_size: -; v_call: TRBV27; cdr3_nt: TGTGCCAGCAGCTCGTTGGACAGGGGGTTTACCGGGGAGCTGTTTTTT; cdr3_aa: CASSSLDRGFTGELFF
j_call: TRBJ2-3; d_call: -; clone_size: -; v_call: TRBV29-1; cdr3_nt: TGCAGCCCCTATGCAGGGGATGGCACAGATACGCAGTATTTT; cdr3_aa: CSPYAGDGTDTQYF
j_call: TRBJ1-4; d_call: TRBD1; clone_size: -; v_call: TRBV7-9; cdr3_nt: TGTGCCAGCAGCTTCACAGGGGGGAATGAAAAACTGTTTTTT; cdr3_aa: CASSFTGGNEKLFF
j_call: TRBJ2-1; d_call: -; clone_size: -; v_call: TRBV6-6; cdr3_nt: TGTGCCAGCAGTTACGGGTGGGGGGGCTGGGATGAGCAGTTCTTC; cdr3_aa: CASSYGWGGWDEQFF
j_call: TRBJ1-3; d_call: -; clone_size: -; v_call: TRBV21-1; cdr3_nt: TGTGCCAGCAGCAAACAACAGGTCATTCGAACGGCACCTGGAAACACCATATATTTT; cdr3_aa: CASSKQQVIRTAPGNTIYF
j_call: TRBJ2-3; d_call: TRBD2; clone_size: -; v_call: TRBV6-6; cdr3_nt: TGTGCCAGCAGTACCCGGTGGCGGGGGGCGACAGATACGCAGTATTTT; cdr3_aa: CASSTRWRGATDTQYF
j_call: TRBJ1-6; d_call: -; clone_size: -; v_call: TRBV27; cdr3_nt: TGTGCCAGCACCCCTGCGGGGCCCGATAATTCACCCCTCCACTTT; cdr3_aa: CASTPAGPDNSPLHF
j_call: TRBJ2-7; d_call: TRBD1; clone_size: -; v_call: TRBV27; cdr3_nt: TGTGCCAGCAGTATGGGACAGGGCTACGAGCAGTACTTC; cdr3_aa: CASSMGQGYEQYF
j_call: TRBJ1-2; d_call: TRBD1; clone_size: -; v_call: TRBV2; cdr3_nt: TGTGCCAGCAACGGAGGACAGGGGGGATATGGCTACACCTTC; cdr3_aa: CASNGGQGGYGYTF
j_call: TRBJ2-7; d_call: TRBD2; clone_size: -; v_call: TRBV18; cdr3_nt: TGTGCCAGCTCACCAGGGACTAGCGGGGCCTACGAGCAGTACTTC; cdr3_aa: CASSPGTSGAYEQYF
j_call: TRBJ2-7; d_call: TRBD2; clone_size: -; v_call: TRBV5-1; cdr3_nt: TGCGCCAGCAGCTCCTACCCTAGCGGGGGGCCCTCCTACGAGCAGTACTTC; cdr3_aa: CASSSYPSGGPSYEQYF
j_call: TRBJ2-5; d_call: TRBD1; clone_size: -; v_call: TRBV10-1; cdr3_nt: TGCGCCAGCAGCCCGGGACAGGGTCCCCAAGAGACCCAGTACTTC; cdr3_aa: CASSPGQGPQETQYF
j_call: TRBJ2-3; d_call: -; clone_size: -; v_call: TRBV11-2; cdr3_nt: TGTGCCAGCCGACAGACTAGAGCACTAGATACGCAGTATTTT; cdr3_aa: CASRQTRALDTQYF
j_call: TRBJ2-7; d_call: TRBD1; clone_size: -; v_call: TRBV5-1; cdr3_nt: TGCGCCAGCAGCCTGTCCACCGGGACAGTGCAATACGAGCAGTACTTC; cdr3_aa: CASSLSTGTVQYEQYF
j_call: TRBJ1-3; d_call: -; clone_size: -; v_call: TRBV7-2; cdr3_nt: TGTGCCAGCAGCTTATTCGGGGTTACCGGAAACACCATATATTTT; cdr3_aa: CASSLFGVTGNTIYF
j_call: TRBJ2-7; d_call: TRBD1; clone_size: once; v_call: TRBV2; cdr3_nt: TGTGCCAGCAGTTCGCAGACAGGGAAGCACGAGCAGTACTTC; cdr3_aa: CASSSQTGKHEQYF
j_call: TRBJ2-3; d_call: -; clone_size: -; v_call: TRBV11-3; cdr3_nt: TGTGCCAGCAGCTTTGGTGGAGGCACAGATACGCAGTATTTT; cdr3_aa: CASSFGGGTDTQYF
j_call: TRBJ2-1; d_call: -; clone_size: -; v_call: TRBV15; cdr3_nt: TGTGCCACCAGCAGAGATATGCCTGGCGAGCAGTTCTTC; cdr3_aa: CATSRDMPGEQFF
j_call: TRBJ1-1; d_call: TRBD1; clone_size: -; v_call: TRBV11-1; cdr3_nt: TGTGCCAGCAGCCCGACAGGGGGCTCTGAAGCTTTCTTT; cdr3_aa: CASSPTGGSEAFF